Listed here are 18 T cell receptor beta chains from one sample, sequenced in a study of vaccination effects on CD4 cells after COVID-19 (dated by TCRdb to 2022 to 2024). To identify antigen-specific CD4+ T cell clonotypes by their expansion, the ViraFEST assay first stimulated PBMC with viral peptide pools and then applied TCR sequencing. After around 11 days of culture, CD4+ T cells were isolated with the EasySep CD4+ T cell isolation kit. Healthy vaccine recipients had no prior SARS-CoV-2 infection, confirmed by negative nucleocapsid antibodies before and after vaccination. Libraries came from the immunoSEQ multiplex PCR assay. Sourced from immuneACCESS, this table was stored by TCRdb with only in-frame sequences that have V and J called. A share of the clones is absent; for the studies checked, an unresolved V gene accounts for under half, and the remainder has no known explanation. Counted in this sample were about 63,000 clones; roughly 80% of them appeared once. Together, the top ten hold around 3.8% of the sample.

No antigen has been identified for these receptors. The source was CD4+ T cells from PBMCs cultured with HCoV-OC43 spike peptides, collected before COVID-19 vaccination. The meaning of the sample's cell subset or site label: HCoV-OC43 spike overlapping peptide pool stimulation. Receptor source: a human donor who received a COVID-19 vaccine.

CDR3 region: CASSEGSSGNTIYF. The CDR3, as DNA: TGTGCCAGTAGTGAGGGGAGCTCTGGAAACACCATATATTTT. The J gene is TRBJ1-3, the V gene TRBV19; the D gene is possibly TRBD1 (5 bases). CDR1 is LNHDA, CDR2 SQIVND, per germline (reference sequence). V lost 5 bases and J 0 bases, leaving 8 bases between the germline ends. This CDR3 is built from 14 residues.

The chain combines TRBV6-5 with TRBJ1-2; maybe TRBD1 (6 bases). Trimming removed 6 bases at V and 8 bases at J, with 16 bases between. Germline CDR1 reads MNHEY; CDR2 reads SVGAGI. The CDR3 length is 13 residues. For the CDR3, the DNA is TGTGCCAGCAGACTTCAGGGGTATAGCGGCTACACCTTC. Protein sequence: CASRLQGYSGYTF.

The rearrangement uses TRBV5-1 and TRBJ1-1; D is undetermined. CDR3 length: 14 amino acids. The V gene's germline CDR1 is SGHRS and CDR2 YFSETQ. Trimming removed 2 bases at V and 0 bases at J, with 8 bases between. As DNA, the CDR3 is TGCGCCAGCAGCTTTAGCCGGGTGAACACTGAAGCTTTCTTT. Translation gives CASSFSRVNTEAFF.

This clone was observed a few times. The genes are TRBV4-1 and TRBJ1-2, with D possibly matching TRBD1 (6 bases). V was trimmed by 1 base and J by 8 bases, leaving 17 bases between them. Germline V lookup: CDR1 MGHRA, CDR2 YSYEKL. The CDR3 is 15 amino acids. CDR3: CASSQGGRQGYGYTF. As DNA, the CDR3 is TGCGCCAGCAGCCAAGGGGGGCGGCAGGGGTACGGCTACACCTTC.

This chain connects TRBV7-9 to TRBJ2-5; 10 nucleotides match TRBD1. This CDR3 is built from 15 residues. Trimming at V came to 4 bases and at J to 5 bases, leaving 7 bases not matched to a gene. Germline CDR1 SEHNR, CDR2 FQNEAQ (reference sequence). CDR3 region: CASSSGTGAWETQYF. Written as DNA, the CDR3 is TGTGCCAGCAGCTCCGGGACAGGGGCTTGGGAGACCCAGTACTTC.

The J gene is TRBJ2-2, the V gene TRBV5-1; 9 nucleotides line up with TRBD1. In germline, CDR1 is SGHRS, CDR2 YFSETQ. Losses at the gene ends were 3 bases for V and 4 bases for J; bases not matched to a gene: 7. The CDR3 spans 16 residues. CDR3 DNA sequence: TGCGCCAGCAGCTCCTTCGGACAGGGGACCACCGGGGAGCTGTTTTTT. Its protein product is CASSSFGQGTTGELFF.

The gene calls are TRBV7-2 and TRBJ2-3; a possible D gene is TRBD2 (5 bases). In germline, CDR1 is SGHTA, CDR2 FQGNSA. V gave up 4 bases and J gave up 3 bases, with 11 bases separating them. This CDR3 spans 14 amino acids. In DNA form, the CDR3 reads TGTGCCAGCAGCTCGGGGTTTGCTACAGATACGCAGTATTTT. This codes for CASSSGFATDTQYF.

The chain links TRBV7-3 to TRBJ2-2; 7 nucleotides match TRBD2. The CDR3 totals 16 residues. Per the germline V gene, CDR1 is SGHTA and CDR2 is FQGTGA. The J segment lost 0 bases and the V segment lost 5 bases, leaving 6 bases of the junction unmatched. CDR3 in amino acids: CASSRQAGTNTGELFF. CDR3 nucleotides: TGTGCCAGCAGCCGTCAAGCGGGAACGAACACCGGGGAGCTGTTTTTT.

The rearrangement joins TRBV28 to TRBJ1-4; D ambiguous. The length of the CDR3 is 15 residues. CDR1 and CDR2 from the germline V gene are MDHEN and SYDVKM. Trimming shortened V by 8 bases and J by 0 bases, and 13 bases separated the two germline ends. CDR3 DNA sequence: TGTGCCAGCGTACCTCATGGGGCAACTAATGAAAAACTGTTTTTT. This sequence encodes CASVPHGATNEKLFF.

This chain connects TRBV19 to TRBJ1-6; D is perhaps TRBD1 (6 bases). The V and J ends lost 1 base and 6 bases respectively, with 13 bases between them. CDR1 is LNHDA and CDR2 is SQIVND in the germline V gene (reference sequence). The CDR3 totals 16 residues. CDR3 residues: CASSIGTGSRNSPLHF. For the CDR3, the DNA is TGTGCCAGTAGTATAGGAACAGGGAGTCGTAATTCACCCCTCCACTTT. Looking up the rest from reference TRBV19 and TRBJ1-6 gives the full variable domain: DGGITQSPKYLFRKEGQNVTLSCEQNLNHDAMYWYRQDPGQGLRLIYYSQIVNDFQKGDIAEGYSVSREKKESFPLTVTSAQKNPTAFYLCASSIGTGSRNSPLHFGNGTRLTVT.

In its sample, this clone was seen once. The CDR3 DNA is TGTGCCAGCAGCCAAGTAGGGGTAGGGGACTTTCGCTCTGGGGCCAACGTCCTGACTTTC. It codes for CASSQVGVGDFRSGANVLTF. The rearrangement uses TRBV3-1 (or the pseudogene TRBV3-2) and TRBJ2-6; possibly TRBD2 for D (6 bases). Germline V gene data show CDR1 as LGHDT and CDR2 as YNNKEL (reference sequence). Trimming stripped 1 base from V and 0 bases from J, with 19 bases between. The CDR3 is made up of 20 amino acids.

This clone came up a few times. The chain uses TRBV7-8 and TRBJ2-1, with TRBD1 identical over 7 bases. Germline trimming cut 3 bases from V and 4 bases from J; bases unmatched to any gene: 3. CDR1 and CDR2 from the germline V gene are SGHVS and FQNEAQ. This CDR3 is built from 14 residues. The CDR3 protein is CASSFNRGYNEQFF. The CDR3 nucleotides read TGTGCCAGCAGCTTTAACAGGGGATACAATGAGCAGTTCTTC. Using reference TRBV7-8 and TRBJ2-1 for the parts outside the CDR3, the full variable domain is GAGVSQSPRYKVAKRGQDVALRCDPISGHVSLFWYQQALGQGPEFLTYFQNEAQLDKSGLPSDRFFAERPEGSVSTLKIQRTQQEDSAVYLCASSFNRGYNEQFFGPGTRLTVL.

V usage is TRBV6-5 and J usage is TRBJ2-1; D gene ambiguous. Germline values: CDR1 MNHEY, CDR2 SVGAGI. The CDR3 consists of 13 residues. The V gene lost 8 bases and the J gene lost 5 bases, with 13 bases spanning the gap. CDR3: CASHIIRDNEQFF. DNA of the CDR3: TGTGCCAGCCACATCATCAGAGACAATGAGCAGTTCTTC.

This clone appeared a few times. This chain uses TRBV3-1 (or the pseudogene TRBV3-2) with TRBJ2-1; 9 bases fit TRBD1. Germline CDR1 is LGHDT and CDR2 is YNNKEL (reference sequence). V was clipped by 4 bases and J by 10 bases; unmatched bases: 8. This CDR3 is built from 14 residues. The CDR3 spells CASSPGTGKREQFF. CDR3 bases: TGTGCCAGCAGCCCTGGGACAGGGAAAAGGGAGCAGTTCTTC.

The rearrangement joins TRBV2 to TRBJ1-2; 7 bases fit TRBD1. V trimming: 7 bases; J trimming: 0 bases; junction bases outside the gene matches: 5. Germline V gives CDR1 SNHLY, CDR2 FYNNEI. The CDR3 consists of 14 residues. The CDR3 DNA reads TGTGCCAGCAAAGAGGGGGCGCCTAACTATGGCTACACCTTC. Its translation: CASKEGAPNYGYTF.

The chain uses TRBV9 and TRBJ2-2; D is ambiguous. The CDR3 sequence is 16 residues long. V was clipped by 0 bases and J by 0 bases, with 9 bases between them. From germline, CDR1 is SGDLS and CDR2 YYNGEE. CDR3: CASSVGRSSNTGELFF. CDR3 in DNA: TGTGCCAGCAGCGTAGGCAGGAGTTCGAACACCGGGGAGCTGTTTTTT.

CDR3 coding DNA: TGTGCCAGCAGCTTTGGGGACGGTAACTACGAGCAGTACGTC. Translated, it gives CASSFGDGNYEQYV. This chain uses TRBV7-9 with TRBJ2-7, with D possibly called TRBD1 or TRBD2 (5 bases each). The CDR3 consists of 14 residues. Germline V gene lookup returns CDR1 SEHNR and CDR2 FQNEAQ (reference sequence). V was clipped by 3 bases and J by 3 bases, with 12 bases between them.

The chain employs TRBV5-1 and TRBJ2-1; a possible D gene is TRBD1 (6 bases). In germline, CDR1 is SGHRS, CDR2 YFSETQ. The CDR3 loop spans 17 amino acids. The germline V and J ends were trimmed by 1 base and 0 bases, with 14 bases remaining between them. In DNA, the CDR3 is TGCGCCAGCAGCTTGTACCGACAGGAAAGCTCCTACAATGAGCAGTTCTTC. Protein sequence: CASSLYRQESSYNEQFF.